The 23 T cell receptor beta chains reported below all come from one sample, sequenced in a study of control samples from healthy donors and cancer patients (dated by TCRdb to 2019 to 2021). To prepare the library, the immunoSEQ multiplex PCR assay was applied. This immuneACCESS table, as held by TCRdb, lists in-frame sequences with V and J called but not all clones. Of the missing ones, under half trace to an unresolved V gene in checked studies; the others have no known cause. The sample contains about 110,000 clones, around four fifths of them found a single time. The top ten clones comprise around 6.6% of the sample. Sequencing was carried out using blood. These receptors were obtained from a man in his late teens or twenties in good health.

V and J are TRBV21-1 and TRBJ1-5. TRBV21-1 is described as a pseudogene. The CDR3 totals 15 residues. CDR3 in DNA: TGTGCCAGCAGCAAGAAGATCGGGACCAATCAGCCCCAGCATTTT. It translates to CASSKKIGTNQPQHF.

The chain carries TRBV5-1 and TRBJ1-2; D perhaps matches TRBD1 (6 bases). This CDR3 is 14 amino acids long. CDR1 and CDR2 (germline): SGHRS, YFSETQ. V lost 0 bases, J lost 6 bases, and 12 bases lay in between. CDR3: CASSLEGEVDGYTF. The CDR3 DNA reads as TGCGCCAGCAGCTTGGAGGGGGAAGTCGATGGCTACACCTTC.

The CDR3 DNA reads TGTGCCACCCGGGACAGGAACCTACGCTATGGCTACACCTTC. This encodes CATRDRNLRYGYTF. This rearrangement joins TRBV6-5 to TRBJ1-2, with 8 positions matching TRBD1. Germline CDR1 reads MNHEY; CDR2 reads SVGAGI. This CDR3 region has 14 residues. The trim removed 10 bases at V and 4 bases at J, leaving 11 bases unmatched.

The rearrangement uses TRBV4-1 and TRBJ2-3; 15 bases are a match to TRBD2. The length of the CDR3 is 20 residues. V gave up 4 bases and J gave up 0 bases; unmatched junction bases: 11. The germline V gene has CDR1 MGHRA and CDR2 YSYEKL. CDR3 sequence reads: CASSRSGTSGGISSTDTQYF. DNA of the CDR3: TGCGCCAGCAGCCGGAGCGGGACTAGCGGGGGGATTTCTAGCACAGATACGCAGTATTTT.

The gene calls are TRBV18 and TRBJ2-7; TRBD1 matches 10 bases. The CDR3 spans 14 residues. The germline gives CDR1 KGHSH, CDR2 LQKENI. The J segment lost 6 bases and the V segment lost 6 bases, leaving 8 bases of the junction unmatched. The CDR3 DNA is TGTGCCAGCTCCCCTCGACAGGGGGCGGTCGAGCAGTACTTC. The encoded protein is CASSPRQGAVEQYF.

This clone was recorded at least ten times. CDR3 sequence: CASSLGISGTGSFALHF. CDR3 bases: TGTGCCAGCAGCTTAGGAATTTCCGGGACAGGATCGTTCGCCCTCCACTTT. The chain couples TRBV7-9 to TRBJ1-6; 8 positions agree with TRBD1. Germline CDR1 is SEHNR and CDR2 is FQNEAQ (reference sequence). The ends lost 1 base at V and 14 bases at J; junction bases unmatched: 16. CDR3 length equals 17 residues.

In this sample, this clone turned up once. V and J are TRBV6-6 and TRBJ2-3; either TRBD1 or TRBD2 may fit D (6 bases each). Germline values: CDR1 MNHNY, CDR2 SVGAGI (reference sequence). There are 14 residues in the CDR3. V lost 6 bases and J 0 bases, leaving 10 bases between the germline ends. CDR3 nucleotides: TGTGCCAGCAGACAGGGACTCAGCACAGATACGCAGTATTTT. Translating gives CASRQGLSTDTQYF.

This clone was recorded a few times. The chain links TRBV19 to TRBJ1-2; D is perhaps TRBD1 (6 bases). V was pared by 5 bases and J by 0 bases, with 13 bases between. Per the germline V gene, CDR1 is LNHDA and CDR2 is SQIVND (reference sequence). The CDR3 runs 15 residues. CDR3 sequence: CASSGRQASNYGYTF. The CDR3 nucleotides are TGTGCCAGTAGTGGACGACAGGCTTCTAACTATGGCTACACCTTC.

This chain links TRBV7-8 with TRBJ2-5; D may be TRBD2 (7 bases). The CDR3 runs to 16 residues. The V end lost 5 bases, the J end lost 2 bases, and 18 bases lay between the germline ends. CDR1 SGHVS and CDR2 FQNEAQ come from the germline V gene. DNA for the CDR3: TGTGCCAGCAGCCCACCCAGGGGAGGGGGTCAAGAGACCCAGTACTTC. This gives the protein CASSPPRGGGQETQYF.

This clone was recorded once. CDR3 protein: CAWSAWQAYEQYF. The CDR3 bases are TGTGCCTGGAGTGCTTGGCAGGCCTACGAGCAGTACTTC. The gene calls are TRBV30 and TRBJ2-7, with D unresolved. Trimming pared 1 base from V and 2 bases from J, leaving 9 bases between. This CDR3 spans 13 amino acids. Per the germline V gene, CDR1 is GTSNPN and CDR2 is SVGIG (reference sequence).

This clone was picked up a small number of times. J is TRBJ1-2 and V is TRBV12-3 or TRBV12-4; perhaps TRBD1 as D (5 bases). The CDR3 consists of 13 residues. V was trimmed by 8 bases and J by 3 bases, leaving 13 bases between them. The CDR3: CASGIDSYYGYTF. DNA for the CDR3: TGTGCCAGCGGGATTGACAGTTACTATGGCTACACCTTC.

This clone was picked up a small number of times. The rearrangement uses TRBV5-1 and TRBJ1-6; D remains ambiguous. The CDR3 is 15 amino acids. The V end was cut by 4 bases, the J end by 8 bases, with 16 bases between. CDR1 is SGHRS, CDR2 YFSETQ, per germline. The CDR3 DNA sequence: TGCGCCAGCAGCCCTGGCCAGGCGGATTATTCACCCCTCCACTTT. Translating gives CASSPGQADYSPLHF. Filled out from reference TRBV5-1 and TRBJ1-6, the complete variable domain reads KAGVTQTPRYLIKTRGQQVTLSCSPISGHRSVSWYQQTPGQGLQFLFEYFSETQRNKGNFPGRFSGRQFSNSRSEMNVSTLELGDSALYLCASSPGQADYSPLHFGNGTRLTVT.

This clone has a single count. The chain couples TRBV6-5 to TRBJ1-1, with no clear D. This CDR3 is 12 amino acids long. CDR1 is MNHEY, CDR2 SVGAGI, per germline. The V gene lost 6 bases and the J gene lost 1 base, with 6 bases spanning the gap. The CDR3 sequence is CASRRWNTEAFF. As DNA, the CDR3 is TGTGCCAGCAGACGGTGGAACACTGAAGCTTTCTTT.

The chain employs TRBV6-6 and TRBJ1-2; no reliable D call. Germline V gives CDR1 MNHNY, CDR2 SVGAGI (reference sequence). This CDR3 region has 14 residues. V lost 5 bases and J 3 bases, leaving 13 bases between the germline ends. CDR3 in DNA: TGTGCCAGCAGTGTAGGGTGGGTTTACTATGGCTACACCTTC. Translated: CASSVGWVYYGYTF.

This clone was recorded a few times. V gene TRBV4-1 combines with J gene TRBJ1-1; 7 bases match TRBD1. CDR1 and CDR2 (germline): MGHRA, YSYEKL. After removal of 6 bases from V and 3 bases from J, the junction contained 10 bases not matched to a gene. This CDR3 has 15 residues. The CDR3: CASRRSDRIYTEAFF. CDR3 nucleotides: TGCGCCAGCAGGCGATCGGACAGGATTTACACTGAAGCTTTCTTT.

The gene calls are TRBV6-5 and TRBJ1-2; D gene uncertain. Trimming took off 7 bases at V and 4 bases at J, with 13 bases between the two ends. In germline, CDR1 is MNHEY, CDR2 SVGAGI. The CDR3 extends over 13 amino acids. The CDR3 spells CASTASGSYGYTF. CDR3 in DNA: TGTGCCAGCACCGCATCGGGTTCCTATGGCTACACCTTC.

The genes are TRBV10-3 and TRBJ1-4, with 9 bases fitting TRBD1. The CDR3 is 18 residues long. The germline V gene encodes CDR1 ENHRY and CDR2 SYGVKD. The trim removed 0 bases at V and 0 bases at J, leaving 5 bases unmatched. The CDR3 DNA is TGTGCCATCAGTGAGTCGTCAGACAGGGGGGCAACTAATGAAAAACTGTTTTTT. Translating gives CAISESSDRGATNEKLFF.

The chain uses TRBV4-1 and TRBJ2-1; 10 bases agree with TRBD2. The germline gives CDR1 MGHRA, CDR2 YSYEKL. J lost 2 bases, V lost 0 bases, and 13 bases had no gene match. The CDR3 is 20 amino acids. CDR3 amino acids: CASSQEELAGSGSAYNEQFF. The CDR3 DNA is TGCGCCAGCAGCCAAGAAGAACTAGCGGGGTCTGGGAGCGCCTACAATGAGCAGTTCTTC.

The gene calls are TRBV3-1 (or the pseudogene TRBV3-2) and TRBJ2-1; no clear D. This CDR3 comprises 13 residues. V lost 5 bases and J lost 5, with 10 bases in between. Germline assignment: CDR1 LGHDT and CDR2 YNNKEL (reference sequence). CDR3 nucleotides: TGTGCCAGCAGCGCCCCTGGCGACAATGAGCAGTTCTTC. Translated, it gives CASSAPGDNEQFF.

This CDR3 is CASSSPAVTGDFYEQYF. The CDR3 bases are TGTGCCAGCAGTTCCCCAGCCGTGACAGGGGACTTCTACGAGCAGTACTTC. The chain links TRBV28 to TRBJ2-7; TRBD1 aligns across 8 bases. The germline V gene encodes CDR1 MDHEN and CDR2 SYDVKM. V dropped 4 bases and J dropped 3; count of bases not matched to a gene: 14. The CDR3 spans 17 residues.

J is TRBJ1-2 and V is TRBV28, with D possibly being TRBD1 (5 bases). Trimming stripped 7 bases from V and 3 bases from J, with 24 bases between. CDR3 length: 17 amino acids. Looked up from germline, CDR1 is MDHEN and CDR2 is SYDVKM. CDR3 sequence reads: CASKKKITGRFDYGYTF. The CDR3 DNA sequence: TGTGCCAGCAAAAAGAAAATTACGGGGCGATTTGACTATGGCTACACCTTC.

CDR3 loop: CASSPWSGGNTEAFF. The CDR3 DNA follows: TGTGCCAGCAGTCCCTGGAGTGGGGGGAACACTGAAGCTTTCTTT. The chain links TRBV28 to TRBJ1-1, with D perhaps TRBD1 (5 bases). The CDR3 is 15 residues long. The V end lost 5 bases, the J end lost 1 base, and 14 bases lay between the germline ends. CDR1 and CDR2 from the germline V gene are MDHEN and SYDVKM.

In this sample, this clone turned up once. The V gene is TRBV5-1, the J gene TRBJ2-6; 8 positions agree with TRBD1. V was pared by 4 bases and J by 1 base, with 16 bases of the junction left unmatched. CDR3 length: 20 residues. Looked up from germline, CDR1 is SGHRS and CDR2 is YFSETQ. The CDR3 reads CASSAPTGVEKRSGANVLTF. DNA of the CDR3: TGCGCCAGCAGCGCCCCGACAGGGGTAGAGAAGAGATCTGGGGCCAACGTCCTGACTTTC.